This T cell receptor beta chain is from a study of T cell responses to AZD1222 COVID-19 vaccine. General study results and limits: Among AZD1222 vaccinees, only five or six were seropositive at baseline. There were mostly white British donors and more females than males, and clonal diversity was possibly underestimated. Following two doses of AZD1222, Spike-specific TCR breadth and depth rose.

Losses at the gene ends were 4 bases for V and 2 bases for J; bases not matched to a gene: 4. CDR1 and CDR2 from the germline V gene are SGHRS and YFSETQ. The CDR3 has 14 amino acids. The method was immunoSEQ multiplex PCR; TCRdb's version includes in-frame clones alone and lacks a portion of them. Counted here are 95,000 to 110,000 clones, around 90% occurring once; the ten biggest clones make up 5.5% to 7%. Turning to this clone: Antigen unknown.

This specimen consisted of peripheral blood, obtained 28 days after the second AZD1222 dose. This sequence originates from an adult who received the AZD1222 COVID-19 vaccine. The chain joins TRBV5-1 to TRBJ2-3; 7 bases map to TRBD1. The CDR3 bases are TGCGCCAGCAGCCGAAGGGGGCCCACAGATACGCAGTATTTT. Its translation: CASSRRGPTDTQYF.